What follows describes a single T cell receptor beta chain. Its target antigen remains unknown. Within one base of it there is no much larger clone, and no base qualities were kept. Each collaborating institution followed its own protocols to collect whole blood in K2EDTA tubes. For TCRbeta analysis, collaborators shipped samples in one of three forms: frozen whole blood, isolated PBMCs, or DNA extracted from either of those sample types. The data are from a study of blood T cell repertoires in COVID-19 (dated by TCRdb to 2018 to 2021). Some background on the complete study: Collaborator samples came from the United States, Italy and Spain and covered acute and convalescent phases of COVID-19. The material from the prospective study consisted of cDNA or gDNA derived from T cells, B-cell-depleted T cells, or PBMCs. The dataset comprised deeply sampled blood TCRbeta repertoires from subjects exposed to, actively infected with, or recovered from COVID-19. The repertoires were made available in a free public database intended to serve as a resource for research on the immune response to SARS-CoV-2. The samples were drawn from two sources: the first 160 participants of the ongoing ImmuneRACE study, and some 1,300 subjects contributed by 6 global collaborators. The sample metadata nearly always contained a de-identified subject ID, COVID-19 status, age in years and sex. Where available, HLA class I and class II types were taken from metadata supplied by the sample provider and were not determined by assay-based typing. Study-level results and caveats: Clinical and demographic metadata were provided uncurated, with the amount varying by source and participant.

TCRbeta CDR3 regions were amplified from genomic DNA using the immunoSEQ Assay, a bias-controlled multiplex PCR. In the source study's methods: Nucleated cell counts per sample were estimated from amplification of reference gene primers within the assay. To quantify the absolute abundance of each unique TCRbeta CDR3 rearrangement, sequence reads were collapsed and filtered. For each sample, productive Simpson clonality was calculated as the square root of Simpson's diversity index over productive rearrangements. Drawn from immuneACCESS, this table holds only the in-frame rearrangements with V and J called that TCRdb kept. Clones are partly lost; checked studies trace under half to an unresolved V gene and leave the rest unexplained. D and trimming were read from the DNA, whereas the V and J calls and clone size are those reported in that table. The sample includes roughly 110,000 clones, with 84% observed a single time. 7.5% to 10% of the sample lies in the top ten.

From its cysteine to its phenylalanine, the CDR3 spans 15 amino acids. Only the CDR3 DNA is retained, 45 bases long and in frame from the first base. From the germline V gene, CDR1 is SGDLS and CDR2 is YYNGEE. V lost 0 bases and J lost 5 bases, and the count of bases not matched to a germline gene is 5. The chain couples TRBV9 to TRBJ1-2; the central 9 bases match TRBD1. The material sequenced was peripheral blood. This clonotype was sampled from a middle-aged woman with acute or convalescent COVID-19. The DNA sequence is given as TGTGCCAGCAGCGTAGCTCCCGGGACAGGGTATGGCTACACCTTC. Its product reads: CASSVAPGTGYGYTF.